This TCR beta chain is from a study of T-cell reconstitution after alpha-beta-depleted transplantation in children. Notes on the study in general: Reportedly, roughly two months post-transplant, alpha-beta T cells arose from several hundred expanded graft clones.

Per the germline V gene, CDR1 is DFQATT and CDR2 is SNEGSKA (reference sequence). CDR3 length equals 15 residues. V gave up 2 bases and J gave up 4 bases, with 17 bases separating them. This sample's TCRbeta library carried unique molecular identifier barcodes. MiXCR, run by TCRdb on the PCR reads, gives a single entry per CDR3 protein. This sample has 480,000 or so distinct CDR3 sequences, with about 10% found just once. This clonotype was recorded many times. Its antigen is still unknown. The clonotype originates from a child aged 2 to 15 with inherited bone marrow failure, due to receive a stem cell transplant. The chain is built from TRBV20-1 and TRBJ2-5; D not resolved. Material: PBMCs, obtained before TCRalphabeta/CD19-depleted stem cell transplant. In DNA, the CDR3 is TGCAGTGCTAGATCTGCTTCAATACGCACAGAGACCCAGTACTTC. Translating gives CSARSASIRTETQYF.